This TCR beta chain comes out of a study of cytomegalovirus exposure and HLA in healthy donors. The CDR3 has 14 residues. V lost 0 bases, J lost 1 base, and 0 bases stayed unmatched. Germline V gives CDR1 SGDLS, CDR2 YYNGEE. 13 Jbeta primers and 60 Vbeta primers were used for the PCR. Data came from immunoSEQ multiplex PCR; TCRdb stores just in-frame clones and leaves some out. The table lists about 140,000 clones, 82% of them singletons. The sample comprised PBMCs. The V call is TRBV9, the J call TRBJ2-5, with 7 positions matching TRBD1. The source of this sequence is a male donor in good health and CMV-seronegative. DNA for the CDR3: TGTGCCAGCAGCGTAGGGGACAGCCAAGAGACCCAGTACTTC. Its translation is CASSVGDSQETQYF.